Below, 20 T cell receptor beta chains from the same sample are listed, as sequenced in a study of blood T cell repertoires in COVID-19. TCRdb's table, derived via immunoSEQ multiplex PCR, lists solely in-frame clones and lacks some. Of around 300,000 clones listed, approximately 88% are singletons. The sequencing sample was made of PBMCs or T cells enriched from blood (not recorded which). These receptors were collected from a man aged 30-40 years who had recovered from COVID-19.

CDR3 in DNA: TGTGCCAGCAGCATCGGGAGTAATGAAAAACTGTTTTTT. Amino acids: CASSIGSNEKLFF. The chain has TRBV4-2 and TRBJ1-4; D remains ambiguous. The CDR3 spans 13 residues. Germline CDR1 and CDR2: LGHNA and YNFKEQ. The V gene lost 5 bases and the J gene lost 4 bases, with 8 bases spanning the gap.

The chain has TRBV2 and TRBJ1-4, with D maybe TRBD1 (6 bases). Trimming stripped 6 bases from V and 4 bases from J, with 12 bases between. Germline V gives CDR1 SNHLY, CDR2 FYNNEI. This CDR3 contains 14 residues. The CDR3 DNA is TGTGCCAGCAGAATTACAGGGTTTAATGAAAAACTGTTTTTT. As protein: CASRITGFNEKLFF.

This clone was seen a single time. CDR3 sequence (DNA): TGTGCCAGCCTCCCTTCTCACCGTACAGGGTTCGGGGAGCTGTTTTTT. Its protein product is CASLPSHRTGFGELFF. The genes are TRBV19 and TRBJ2-2; the D gene is possibly TRBD1 (6 bases). This CDR3 spans 16 amino acids. The V gene lost 9 bases and the J gene lost 7 bases, with 24 bases spanning the gap. Germline loops: CDR1 LNHDA, CDR2 SQIVND (reference sequence).

The chain recombines TRBV7-6 with TRBJ2-7; 8 bases match TRBD2. V lost 0 bases to trimming and J lost 6 bases; unmatched junction nucleotides: 7. The V gene's germline CDR1 is SGHVS and CDR2 FNYEAQ. The CDR3 is made up of 15 amino acids. The CDR3 here is CASSLASGAFREQYF. The CDR3 DNA is TGTGCCAGCAGCTTAGCTAGCGGGGCGTTTCGCGAGCAGTACTTC.

This chain joins TRBV28 and TRBJ2-7, with 9 positions matching TRBD1. Germline lookup yields CDR1 MDHEN and CDR2 SYDVKM. The CDR3 is 15 amino acids. V shed 6 bases and J 0 bases; nucleotides not matched to a gene: 6. The CDR3 reads CASSSGTGSSYEQYF. CDR3 DNA sequence: TGTGCCAGCAGCTCCGGGACAGGGTCCTCCTACGAGCAGTACTTC.

The V call is TRBV28, the J call TRBJ2-1, with TRBD2 as a possible D gene (6 bases). The CDR3 loop spans 13 amino acids. Per the germline V gene, CDR1 is MDHEN and CDR2 is SYDVKM. V was shortened by 7 bases and J by 1 base, with 8 bases between the two germline ends. DNA of the CDR3: TGTGCCAGCACAAGCGGGTCCTACAATGAGCAGTTCTTC. Amino acids: CASTSGSYNEQFF.

The gene calls are TRBV7-9 and TRBJ2-1; 12 bases map to TRBD2. Germline CDR1 reads SEHNR; CDR2 reads FQNEAQ (reference sequence). V trimming: 8 bases; J trimming: 10 bases; junction bases outside the gene matches: 12. The length of the CDR3 is 15 residues. DNA of the CDR3: TGTGCCAGCGGCACTAGCGGGGGGCCCTCAGGGGAGCAGTTCTTC. It yields the protein CASGTSGGPSGEQFF.

J is TRBJ2-7 and V is TRBV28; 7 nucleotides agree with TRBD2. The CDR3 loop spans 16 amino acids. Germline V gene lookup returns CDR1 MDHEN and CDR2 SYDVKM. The ends lost 5 bases at V and 0 bases at J; junction bases unmatched: 10. CDR3 loop: CASSTIGGSVSYEQYF. The CDR3 DNA reads as TGTGCCAGCAGTACTATCGGGGGGAGCGTCTCCTACGAGCAGTACTTC. The entire variable domain, with the rest obtained from reference TRBV28 and TRBJ2-7, is as follows: DVKVTQSSRYLVKRTGEKVFLECVQDMDHENMFWYRQDPGLGLRLIYFSYDVKMKEKGDIPEGYSVSREKKERFSLILESASTNQTSMYLCASSTIGGSVSYEQYFGPGTRLTVT.

J is TRBJ1-4 and V is TRBV4-2, with 10 bases lining up with TRBD1. Per germline, CDR1 LGHNA and CDR2 YNFKEQ. CDR3 length: 16 amino acids. Trimming at V came to 3 bases and at J to 4 bases, leaving 5 bases not matched to a gene. The CDR3 is CASSHEGQGVNEKLFF. The CDR3 coding sequence is TGTGCCAGCAGCCATGAAGGACAGGGGGTTAATGAAAAACTGTTTTTT.

The CDR3 region has the DNA TGTGCCAGCAGCCAAGACTCTAGCGGGGATTCCACAGATACGCAGTATTTT. Residues: CASSQDSSGDSTDTQYF. V usage is TRBV3-1 (or the pseudogene TRBV3-2) and J usage is TRBJ2-3, with 9 bases identical to TRBD2. CDR3 length: 17 residues. V shed 0 bases and J 2 bases; nucleotides not matched to a gene: 6. Per the germline V gene, CDR1 is LGHDT and CDR2 is YNNKEL (reference sequence).

The J gene is TRBJ2-2, the V gene TRBV5-1, with 9 nucleotides matching TRBD1. The CDR3 covers 16 residues. CDR1 and CDR2 from the germline V gene are SGHRS and YFSETQ. The trim removed 1 base at V and 3 bases at J, leaving 4 bases unmatched. The CDR3 region is CASSLKGQGYTGELFF. The CDR3 nucleotides are TGCGCCAGCAGCTTGAAAGGACAGGGGTACACCGGGGAGCTGTTTTTT.

The chain has TRBV2 and TRBJ2-3, with TRBD2 as a possible D gene (6 bases). V was pared by 4 bases and J by 5 bases, with 13 bases between. This CDR3 has 14 residues. Germline CDR1 SNHLY, CDR2 FYNNEI. CDR3 nucleotides: TGTGCCAGCAGTGTGACTAGAGGCGAAGATACGCAGTATTTT. It codes for CASSVTRGEDTQYF.

The chain combines TRBV30 with TRBJ1-2; 9 bases line up with TRBD1. After removal of 3 bases from V and 8 bases from J, the junction contained 10 bases not matched to a gene. This CDR3 spans 14 amino acids. Per the germline V gene, CDR1 is GTSNPN and CDR2 is SVGIG (reference sequence). This CDR3 reads CAWSLDRGSGGYTF. CDR3 DNA: TGTGCCTGGAGCCTCGACAGGGGGTCTGGCGGCTACACCTTC.

The rearrangement joins TRBV28 to TRBJ1-5, with 7 bases lining up with TRBD1. Losses at the gene ends were 3 bases for V and 7 bases for J; bases not matched to a gene: 9. From germline, CDR1 is MDHEN and CDR2 SYDVKM. The CDR3 has 15 residues. The CDR3 coding sequence is TGTGCCAGCAGTTTTATCGTCGCAGGGGGGCAGCCCCAGCATTTT. Protein sequence: CASSFIVAGGQPQHF.

The rearrangement links TRBV24-1 to TRBJ2-3; 9 bases agree with TRBD1. Germline loops: CDR1 KGHDR, CDR2 SFDVKD. The CDR3 has 16 amino acids. J lost 0 bases, V lost 1 base, and 1 base had no gene match. CDR3 residues: CATSDFGQGSTDTQYF. CDR3 coding DNA: TGTGCCACCAGTGATTTCGGACAGGGGAGCACAGATACGCAGTATTTT.

This chain connects TRBV18 to TRBJ2-7; TRBD1 matches 9 bases. This CDR3 has 14 residues. CDR1 is KGHSH, CDR2 LQKENI, per germline. J gave up 5 bases and V 2 bases, and 4 bases lay outside the gene matches. CDR3 DNA sequence: TGTGCCAGCTCACCAACAGGGGGCGAGCACGAGCAGTACTTC. This gives the protein CASSPTGGEHEQYF.

The chain recombines TRBV18 with TRBJ2-5, with a tentative D call TRBD1 (6 bases). This CDR3 region has 15 residues. The V gene lost 0 bases and the J gene lost 2 bases, with 10 bases spanning the gap. Per the germline V gene, CDR1 is KGHSH and CDR2 is LQKENI. The CDR3 here is CASSPPDRGQETQYF. The CDR3 nucleotides read TGTGCCAGCTCACCACCGGATAGGGGGCAAGAGACCCAGTACTTC.

The chain recombines TRBV13 with TRBJ1-2; 10 positions match TRBD1. V lost 5 bases, J lost 5 bases, and 8 bases stayed unmatched. CDR3 length: 15 amino acids. The germline CDR1 and CDR2 sequences are PRHDT and FYEKMQ (reference sequence). The CDR3: CASSPNPGQGYGYTF. The CDR3 nucleotides are TGTGCCAGCAGCCCGAATCCGGGACAGGGGTATGGCTACACCTTC.

This clone was counted only a few times. CDR3 amino acids: CAISERDSSGDTQYF. The CDR3 DNA reads TGTGCCATCAGTGAGCGGGACTCGAGCGGGGATACGCAGTATTTT. This chain joins TRBV10-3 and TRBJ2-3, with TRBD2 as a possible D gene (6 bases). The CDR3 totals 15 residues. V lost 2 bases and J lost 6, with 15 bases in between. Germline values: CDR1 ENHRY, CDR2 SYGVKD.

This sequence joins TRBV24-1 and TRBJ1-1; TRBD1 matches at 7 bases. This CDR3 is 13 amino acids long. Trimming removed 10 bases from V and 5 bases from J; junction bases left unmatched: 9. Germline V gene sequence: CDR1 KGHDR, CDR2 SFDVKD. This CDR3 is CATRDSSRTEAFF. The CDR3 nucleotides are TGTGCCACGAGGGACAGTTCTCGGACTGAAGCTTTCTTT.